The rows below give T cell receptor beta chains drawn from one sample of a study of T cell repertoires in cytomegalovirus infection. These receptors' antigens are unknown. TCRdb re-called the reads with MiXCR, one entry per CDR3 protein. The table records around 800,000 distinct CDR3 sequences, 30% to 35% of them present only once. Here the sequenced sample was cultured CD8+ T cells from PBMCs, taken from culture after CMV antigen stimulation. These TCRs come from a human donor in good health (CMV status not recorded). Some clones in this sample may be carry-over from other donors' samples. CDR3s include the opening cysteine and the closing phenylalanine or tryptophan. A D gene is named only where the DNA matches it firmly. Not every row has a clone size; where given, it reads once, few, many or a size class.

abundance,j_gene,d_gene,v_gene,CDR3nt,CDR3aa
few,TRBJ2-1,.,TRBV9,TGTGCCAGCAGCGTTTCTGGGGGCAATGAGCAGTTCTTC,CASSVSGGNEQFF
.,TRBJ2-1,TRBD1,TRBV14,TGTGCCAGCAGCCACTGGACAGGGGAGGATGAGCAGTTCTTC,CASSHWTGEDEQFF
.,TRBJ1-3,.,TRBV10-3,TGTGCCATCAGTGACTCTGGAAACACCATATATTTT,CAISDSGNTIYF
few,TRBJ2-5,.,TRBV25-1,TGTGCCAGCACAGGTCCCCTGGGCCCAGAGACCCAGTACTTC,CASTGPLGPETQYF
few,TRBJ1-5,.,TRBV6-2/TRBV6-3,TGTGCCAGCCATGTCGGACATAGCAATCAGCCCCAGCATTTT,CASHVGHSNQPQHF
.,TRBJ2-3,TRBD1,TRBV2,TGTGCCAGACTAGATGAGGGCGGCCAGGGGGTTACGCAGTATTTT,CARLDEGGQGVTQYF
.,TRBJ1-4,.,TRBV7-6,TGTGCCAGCAGCTTCCACGGGCCCGCGAATGAAAAACTGTTTTTT,CASSFHGPANEKLFF
.,TRBJ1-4,.,TRBV27,TGTGCCAGTGCCCCAGGTTTCGAGGGGTTGGGCGAAAAACTGTTTTTT,CASAPGFEGLGEKLFF
few,TRBJ1-1,.,TRBV27,TGTGCCAGCAGCCTAATAGGGGGGTCGAACACTGAAGCTTTCTTT,CASSLIGGSNTEAFF
few,TRBJ2-3,.,TRBV6-6,TGTGCCAGCAGTTATTCAATAACCACAGATACGCAGTATTTT,CASSYSITTDTQYF
.,TRBJ2-2,.,TRBV10-3,TGTGCCATCAGTGAACTAAAAAGGAGAAATGCGAACACCGGGGAGCTGTTTTTT,CAISELKRRNANTGELFF
few,TRBJ1-4,TRBD1,TRBV27,TGTGCCAGCAGTTCCCGACAGGGCTTAAGACAACTGTTTTTT,CASSSRQGLRQLFF
.,TRBJ2-1,TRBD2,TRBV7-4,TGTGCCAGCAGCTTGAGCGGGGGTCCGGACAATGAGCAGTTCTTC,CASSLSGGPDNEQFF
.,TRBJ2-1,TRBD1,TRBV24-1,TGTGCCCCACGGACAGGGAGCTCCTACAATGAGCAGTTCTTC,CAPRTGSSYNEQFF
once,TRBJ2-5,.,TRBV3-1,TGTGCCAGCAGCCTGACCCAGGGGGGTTCGGTTCAAGAGACCCAGTACTTC,CASSLTQGGSVQETQYF
few,TRBJ2-3,.,TRBV7-3,TGTGCCAGCAGCCCAGGGCCGGGAAGAGATACGCAGTATTTT,CASSPGPGRDTQYF
.,TRBJ2-3,.,TRBV6-2/TRBV6-3,TGTGCCAACAGTTACCCGGTCCTAACCAGCCTGGGCACAGATACGCAGTATTTT,CANSYPVLTSLGTDTQYF
.,TRBJ2-1,TRBD2,TRBV7-3,TGTGCCAGCAGCTTAGAAGCTAGCGGGGGGGTGGCCTACAATGAGCAGTTCTTC,CASSLEASGGVAYNEQFF
.,TRBJ2-5,.,TRBV2,TGTGCCAGCAGTGAAAGGGGGGGAAACCAAGAGACCCAGTACTTC,CASSERGGNQETQYF
many,TRBJ1-5,.,TRBV7-9,TGTGCCAGCAGTTCAGGAGAGGGGAATCAGCCCCAGCATTTT,CASSSGEGNQPQHF
.,TRBJ2-3,.,TRBV29-1,TGCAGCGTTGAACAGCTCACAGATACGCAGTATTTT,CSVEQLTDTQYF
few,TRBJ1-1,.,TRBV7-9,TGTGCCAGCAGCCGCGTGGTATTCGATCACTTT,CASSRVVFDHF
few,TRBJ1-6,.,TRBV4-1,TGCGCCAGCAGCCAAGATCCGGGGGCTAATTCACCCCTCCACTTT,CASSQDPGANSPLHF
.,TRBJ2-3,.,TRBV6-2/TRBV6-3,TGTGCCAGCATCCCCGGAGAAAGAGGCACAGATACGCAGTATTTT,CASIPGERGTDTQYF
many,TRBJ2-3,TRBD1,TRBV7-2,TGTGCCAGCAGCTCCGTAGGGGGCGGCGCAGATACGCAGTATTTT,CASSSVGGGADTQYF
.,TRBJ1-1,TRBD1,TRBV19,TGTGCCAGTAGTATAACCCCGGAGGGGGCGTACACTGAAGCTTTCTTT,CASSITPEGAYTEAFF
.,TRBJ2-2,.,TRBV7-9,TGTGCCAGCAGCTTAACAGGGTGGGAGTCCGGGGAGCTGTTTTTT,CASSLTGWESGELFF
.,TRBJ2-1,TRBD2,TRBV27,TGTGCCAGCAGTTATAGCAGCGGGGGGGCTGAGGAGCAGTTCTTC,CASSYSSGGAEEQFF
.,TRBJ2-1,.,TRBV7-9,TGTACCAGCAGCGCCTCGACTCGTTACAATGAGCAGTTCTTC,CTSSASTRYNEQFF
many,TRBJ1-1,TRBD1,TRBV4-2,TGTGCCAGCAGCCAACTCGACAAGGGGGCGAACACTGAAGCTTTCTTT,CASSQLDKGANTEAFF
few,TRBJ1-1,.,TRBV19,TGTGCCAGTTCCCGGTGGGGGGACATGAACACTGAAGCTTTCTTT,CASSRWGDMNTEAFF
few,TRBJ1-3,.,TRBV4-1,TGCGCCAGCAGCCAAGATCCAGGGATCGGAAACACCATATATTTT,CASSQDPGIGNTIYF
.,TRBJ1-2,.,TRBV27,TGTGCCAGCAGTCCGGGACGCTATCCTGCTGGCTACACCTTC,CASSPGRYPAGYTF
.,TRBJ1-1,.,TRBV5-4,TGTGCCAGCAGCTTGGCGACAGGAGGGGTTACGAACACTGAAGCTTTCTTT,CASSLATGGVTNTEAFF
.,TRBJ2-3,TRBD2,TRBV6-6,TGTGCCAGCAGTTCATATAGCGGGGGAAGCACAGATACGCAGTATTTT,CASSSYSGGSTDTQYF
few,TRBJ1-2,TRBD1,TRBV7-6,TGTGCCAGCAGTAAACCCGGGACAGGGGATTATGGCTACACCTTC,CASSKPGTGDYGYTF
.,TRBJ1-1,.,TRBV6-1,TGTGCCAGCAGTCCCCCACGGGGGGAAGCTTTCTTT,CASSPPRGEAFF
.,TRBJ1-1,.,TRBV5-1,TGCGCCAGCAGCTTACATGGCGTTAACACTGAAGCTTTCTTT,CASSLHGVNTEAFF
few,TRBJ2-3,.,TRBV4-2,TGTGCCAGCAGCCAAGAGGGTCCCAGCACAGATACGCAGTATTTT,CASSQEGPSTDTQYF
.,TRBJ2-5,TRBD1,TRBV27,TGTGCCAGCAGTTTCGACAGGGGGAGGGGGACCCAGTACTTC,CASSFDRGRGTQYF
.,TRBJ2-3,.,TRBV7-7,TGTGCTAGCAGCTTAGGTTTTGGGGGTGCGGATACGCAGTATTTT,CASSLGFGGADTQYF
.,TRBJ1-6,TRBD1,TRBV7-9,TGTGCCAGCAGCTTAGTGCAGGGGGTCGAATCACCCCTCCACTTT,CASSLVQGVESPLHF
few,TRBJ2-7,TRBD1,TRBV11-2,TGTGCCAGCAGCTCCGCCGGACAGGGCAAAGAGCAGTACTTC,CASSSAGQGKEQYF
.,TRBJ2-1,.,TRBV10-2,TGCGCCAGCAGTGGGAGCGGAAGCTCCTACAATGAGCAGTTCTTC,CASSGSGSSYNEQFF